This T cell receptor (beta chain) stems from a study of blood T cell repertoires in COVID-19. The germline gives CDR1 SNHLY, CDR2 FYNNEI. This CDR3 has 16 residues. Trimming left V 5 bases short and J 3 bases short, with 17 bases between. Authors' processing steps: Using reference gene primer amplification, nucleated cell counts were estimated. Assay: immunoSEQ multiplex PCR; the TCRdb copy retains only in-frame clones and omits some. That table supplies the V and J calls and clone size; D and trimming were determined from the DNA. In the table there are about 480,000 clones, around 87% of which are singletons.

The material sequenced was PBMCs or T cells enriched from blood (not recorded which). The rearrangement links TRBV2 to TRBJ1-5; D is perhaps TRBD1 (5 bases). This receptor was obtained from a middle-aged woman who had recovered from COVID-19. The CDR3 reads CASSRIRDGINQPQHF. The CDR3 nucleotides are TGTGCCAGCAGTCGAATCAGGGATGGGATCAATCAGCCCCAGCATTTT.